Listed below are T cell receptor beta chains from one sample, sequenced in a study of vaccination and CD4 T cells after COVID-19. TCRdb re-derived calls from the PCR reads in MiXCR, one entry per CDR3 protein. This table has more than 10,000 distinct CDR3 sequences, 60% appearing once. Their cognate antigens are unknown. The sequencing sample was made of CD4+ T cells from blood, cultured in vitro. The origin of the receptors is a human donor who had recovered from COVID-19. Each CDR3 is given with its conserved first and last residue. The D gene is left open where the match is weak. Rows may omit the clone size; those that give it use once, few, many or a size class.

v_gene	j_gene	abundance	d_gene	CDR3nt	CDR3aa
TRBV30	TRBJ2-3	.	TRBD2	TGTGCCTGGAGTGTAGGGGCTAGCGGAAGCACAGATACGCAGTATTTT	CAWSVGASGSTDTQYF
TRBV6-2/TRBV6-3	TRBJ2-5	few	.	TGTGCCAGCAGGGTGGACCCAATCCAAGAGACCCAGTACTTC	CASRVDPIQETQYF
TRBV11-2	TRBJ2-1	.	.	TGTGCCAGCAGCTTGACTTCAGGGGTTGAGCAGTTCTTC	CASSLTSGVEQFF
TRBV6-7	TRBJ2-2	.	TRBD2	TGTGCCAGCAGTCAATGGACTAGCGGGAATGGGGAGCTGTTTTTT	CASSQWTSGNGELFF
TRBV27	TRBJ1-1	few	.	TGTGCCAGCAGTTTATTTAGTGGAACTGAAGCTTTCTTT	CASSLFSGTEAFF
TRBV7-3	TRBJ1-1	.	TRBD1	TGTGCCAGCAGCCCACAGGGGGGGTTAGGAGCTTTCTTT	CASSPQGGLGAFF
TRBV6-1	TRBJ2-7	.	TRBD2	TGTGCCAGCAGACCCGGGACTAGCGGGAGGAGCGAGCAGTACTTC	CASRPGTSGRSEQYF
TRBV7-9	TRBJ2-7	.	.	TGTGCCAGCAGCCCGGGTCGGGGCAAAGCCTACGAGCAGTACTTC	CASSPGRGKAYEQYF
TRBV18	TRBJ2-4	.	TRBD1	TGTGCCAGCTCCGCCTCGGGACAGAATAACATTCAGTACTTC	CASSASGQNNIQYF
TRBV7-9	TRBJ1-5	.	.	TGTGCCAGCAGCTCCACCGTAGATCAGCCCCAGCATTTT	CASSSTVDQPQHF
TRBV19	TRBJ2-3	.	TRBD2	TGTGCCAGTAGCCGGGACTATAGCACAGATACGCAGTATTTT	CASSRDYSTDTQYF
TRBV19	TRBJ1-2	.	.	TGTGCCAGTAGTATAGACGCTGACAGCTATGGCTACACCTTC	CASSIDADSYGYTF
TRBV20-1	TRBJ2-7	.	TRBD2	TGCAGTGCTAGAGACTATAGCGGGATGGCCTACGAGCAGTACTTC	CSARDYSGMAYEQYF
TRBV30	TRBJ1-5	.	.	TGTGCCTGTGGAAGAGGCGGCTATAGCAATCAGCCCCAGCATTTT	CACGRGGYSNQPQHF
TRBV19	TRBJ2-3	.	.	TGTGCCAGTAACGAAAACGTCAGGGATACGCAGTATTTT	CASNENVRDTQYF
TRBV7-2	TRBJ2-1	.	.	TGTGCCAGCAGCTTAGCCAGGTCCAATGAGCAGTTCTTC	CASSLARSNEQFF
TRBV2	TRBJ1-3	medium-sized	TRBD1	TGTGCCAGCAGTGTGACAGGGGGCTCGTCTGGAAACACCATATATTTT	CASSVTGGSSGNTIYF
TRBV10-2	TRBJ2-3	.	TRBD1	TGCGCCAGCACAAAGACGGGACAGACAAGCACAGATACGCAGTATTTT	CASTKTGQTSTDTQYF
TRBV20-1	TRBJ2-1	.	TRBD2	TGCAGTGCCCCGGGACTAGCGGACGACAATGAGCAGTTCTTC	CSAPGLADDNEQFF
TRBV18	TRBJ2-3	.	TRBD1	TGTGCCAGCTCACCCCGATCCGGACAGGCCACAGATACGCAGTATTTT	CASSPRSGQATDTQYF
TRBV2	TRBJ2-5	few	.	TGTGCCAGCAGTGAATGGCAAGAGACCCAGTACTTC	CASSEWQETQYF
TRBV6-1	TRBJ2-3	.	TRBD2	TGTGCCAGCAGTGTGCGTCAGCGGGGAAAAGGGACAGATACGCAGTATTTT	CASSVRQRGKGTDTQYF
TRBV2	TRBJ1-5	.	.	TGTGCCAGCACCCGACAGGTAAATCAGCCCCAGCATTTT	CASTRQVNQPQHF
TRBV5-4	TRBJ2-3	few	.	TGTGCCAGCAGCTACCCTCGGGATACGCAGTATTTT	CASSYPRDTQYF
TRBV6-5	TRBJ1-2	.	.	TGTGCCAGCAGTTCTGGCAGACGCTATGGCTACACCTTC	CASSSGRRYGYTF
TRBV7-8	TRBJ1-1	.	TRBD1	TGTGCCAGCAGCTTAATTCCCAGGGGGAAAAGCACTGAAGCTTTCTTT	CASSLIPRGKSTEAFF
TRBV7-2	TRBJ1-1	.	.	TGTGCCAGCAGCTTTCGGGGGAACACTGAAGCTTTCTTT	CASSFRGNTEAFF
TRBV7-8	TRBJ2-7	.	.	TGTGCCAGCAGCCCCCGTAGGTACGAGCAGTACTTC	CASSPRRYEQYF
TRBV19	TRBJ1-2	.	.	TGTGCCAGTAGGGGGTACAGGATAATTGGCTACACCTTC	CASRGYRIIGYTF
TRBV20-1	TRBJ2-1	.	TRBD2	TGCAGTGCTAGCCAACTAGCGGGACTTAGGAATGAGCAGTTCTTC	CSASQLAGLRNEQFF
TRBV20-1	TRBJ2-3	.	TRBD2	TGCAGTGCTAGAGGTTCCGGGACTAGCGGGAGGGATGCAGATACGCAGTATTTT	CSARGSGTSGRDADTQYF
TRBV7-9	TRBJ2-7	.	.	TGTGCCAGCAGCTTAACGTCGGGAATAAACGAGCAGTACTTC	CASSLTSGINEQYF
TRBV6-1	TRBJ1-4	.	TRBD1	TGTGCCAGCAGTGCGAACAGGGGTGAAAAACTGTTTTTT	CASSANRGEKLFF
TRBV27	TRBJ1-1	medium-sized	TRBD1	TGTGCCAGCAGTTCTAGGGGGACAGGGGACACTGAAGCTTTCTTT	CASSSRGTGDTEAFF